This paragraph covers one T cell receptor (beta chain) sequence. The specificity of this receptor is unknown. Per-base qualities were not stored, and no clone one base away is much larger. At one collaborating source in Seattle, patients were enrolled during active infection and were followed longitudinally through the course of disease. The collaborating institutions used their own protocols to collect whole blood in K2EDTA tubes. Collaborator samples were shipped for TCRbeta analysis as frozen whole blood, isolated PBMCs, or DNA extracted from either sample type. The data are from a study of blood T cell repertoires in COVID-19 (dated by TCRdb to the early 2020s). With respect to the entire study: The collaborator samples originated in the United States, Italy and Spain and spanned the acute and convalescent phases of COVID-19. Nearly every sample came with metadata listing a de-identified subject ID, COVID-19 status, age in years and sex. The repertoires were made available in a free public database intended to serve as a resource for research on the immune response to SARS-CoV-2. The dataset comprised deeply sampled blood TCRbeta repertoires from subjects exposed to, actively infected with, or recovered from COVID-19. HLA class I and class II types, where available, came from metadata supplied by the sample provider rather than from assay-based typing. The material from the prospective study consisted of cDNA or gDNA derived from T cells, B-cell-depleted T cells, or PBMCs. The samples were drawn from two sources: the first 160 participants of the ongoing ImmuneRACE study, and 950 to 1,500 subjects contributed by 6 global collaborators. The study at large found these results: How much clinical and demographic metadata was included differed by source and by participant, and the metadata was provided uncurated.

TCRbeta CDR3 regions were amplified from genomic DNA using the immunoSEQ Assay, a bias-controlled multiplex PCR. The paper's processing steps were these. The number of nucleated cells in each sample was estimated from the amplification of reference gene primers within the assay. To quantify the absolute abundance of each unique TCRbeta CDR3 rearrangement, sequence reads were collapsed and filtered. For each sample, productive Simpson clonality was calculated as the square root of Simpson's diversity index over productive rearrangements. The table comes from immuneACCESS by way of TCRdb, which keeps in-frame sequences with V and J called. Part of the clones is missing from these tables; in studies checked, under half for an unresolved V gene and the rest for unknown reasons. Clonal size and the V and J genes are those of that table, whereas D and trimming came from the DNA. This sample holds about 250,000 clones; 86% were observed only once. Of the sample, 5.5% to 6.5% is held by the ten largest clones.

The junction carries 13 bases between V and J, which are trimmed by 6 bases and 7 bases respectively. According to the germline V gene, CDR1 reads SNHLY and CDR2 reads FYNNEI. Spanning cysteine to phenylalanine, the CDR3 consists of 14 amino acids. Of all the DNA, just the CDR3 is kept, 42 bases in frame from base 1. The rearranged chain carries TRBV2 and TRBJ1-6; the D gene assignment is ambiguous. Sequencing was done on a sample of peripheral blood. This sequence was found in a woman older than 75 with COVID-19, enrolled during active disease. CDR3 sequence: CASSSGRSNSPLHF. The base sequence is TGTGCCAGCAGCTCAGGCCGAAGCAATTCACCCCTCCACTTT.